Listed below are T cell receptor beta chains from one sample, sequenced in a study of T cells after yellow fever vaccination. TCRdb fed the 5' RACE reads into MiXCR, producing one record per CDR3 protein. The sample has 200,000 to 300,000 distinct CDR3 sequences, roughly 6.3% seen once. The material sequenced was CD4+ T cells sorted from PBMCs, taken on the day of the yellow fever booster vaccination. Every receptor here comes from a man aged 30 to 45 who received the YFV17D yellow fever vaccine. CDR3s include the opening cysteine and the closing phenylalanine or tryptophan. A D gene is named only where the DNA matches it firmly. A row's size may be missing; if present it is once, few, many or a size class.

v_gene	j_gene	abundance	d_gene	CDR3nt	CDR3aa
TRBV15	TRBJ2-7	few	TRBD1	TGTGCCACCAGCAGCCGGGACAGGACCTACGAGCAGTACTTC	CATSSRDRTYEQYF
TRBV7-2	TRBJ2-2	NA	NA	TGTGCCAGCAGCTCCCGGGGTGTTCCAGGGGAGCTGTTTTTT	CASSSRGVPGELFF
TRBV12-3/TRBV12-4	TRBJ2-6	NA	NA	TGTGCCAGCAGTTTGATGGTTTTCGGGGCCAACGTCCTGACTTTC	CASSLMVFGANVLTF
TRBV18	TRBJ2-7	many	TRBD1	TGTGCCAGCTCACCACCTCGGGGACAGGACTACGAGCAGTACTTC	CASSPPRGQDYEQYF
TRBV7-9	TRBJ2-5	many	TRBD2	TGTGCCAGCAGAGAAGGGGGACTAGCCATGGAGACCCAGTACTTC	CASREGGLAMETQYF
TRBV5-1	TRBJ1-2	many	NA	TGCGCCAGCAGCTTGGGGTCCCAAACCGCAGTCTATGGCTACACCTTC	CASSLGSQTAVYGYTF
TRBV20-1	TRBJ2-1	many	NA	TGCAGTGCTAGAGTGGGCGGGGAGAATGAGCAGTTCTTC	CSARVGGENEQFF
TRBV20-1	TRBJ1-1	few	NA	TGCAGTGCTAGAGATCAGTTGGGGGGGAACACTGAAGCTTTCTTT	CSARDQLGGNTEAFF
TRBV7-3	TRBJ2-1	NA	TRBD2	TGTGCCAGCAGCCACTTTATCGGCGGGAGATACAATGAGCAGTTCTTC	CASSHFIGGRYNEQFF
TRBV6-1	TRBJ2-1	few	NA	TGTGCCAGCAACCCCGACTTGAGCAGCTCCTACAATGAGCAGTTCTTC	CASNPDLSSSYNEQFF
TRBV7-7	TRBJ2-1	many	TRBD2	TGTGCTAGCAGCCGCGGACTAGCGGGAGATCAGTTCTTC	CASSRGLAGDQFF
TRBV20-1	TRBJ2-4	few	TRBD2	TGCAGTGCTAAAGTAGCGGGAGTGGCCGGCAAAAACATTCAGTACTTC	CSAKVAGVAGKNIQYF
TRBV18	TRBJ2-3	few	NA	TGTGCCAGCTCACAGTCCCCGGGAGAGGTAGATACGCAGTATTTT	CASSQSPGEVDTQYF
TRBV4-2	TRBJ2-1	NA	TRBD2	TGTGCCACCTCCGGGGCGGGAGGGTACAATGAGCAGTTCTTC	CATSGAGGYNEQFF
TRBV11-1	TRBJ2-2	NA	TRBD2	TGTGCCAGCAGCTTAGGGAGCGGGAGGCTCCGAGGCGCCGGGGAGCTGTTTTTT	CASSLGSGRLRGAGELFF
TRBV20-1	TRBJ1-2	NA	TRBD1	TGCAGTGCTAGACCCCAAGAAGGGACAGGGTATGGCTACACCTTC	CSARPQEGTGYGYTF
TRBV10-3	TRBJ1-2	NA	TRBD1	TGTGCCATCAGCGGGACAGATTATGGCTACACCTTC	CAISGTDYGYTF
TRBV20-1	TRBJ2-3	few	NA	TGCAGTGCTAGAACAGGACCCCTTTCTACAAATACGCAGTATTTT	CSARTGPLSTNTQYF
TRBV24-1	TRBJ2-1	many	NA	TGTGCCACCAGTGTTCCCCCGGACCACAATGAGCAGTTCTTC	CATSVPPDHNEQFF
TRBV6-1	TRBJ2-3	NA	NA	TGTGCCAGCAGTGTGTACGGGGGCCCAGATACGCAGTATTTT	CASSVYGGPDTQYF
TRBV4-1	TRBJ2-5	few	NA	TGCGCCAGCAGCCAAGAGGAGGGGGCAGAGACCCAGTACTTC	CASSQEEGAETQYF
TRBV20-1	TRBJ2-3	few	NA	TGCAGTGCTAGAGATCTACGGGAGCAAGATACGCAGTATTTT	CSARDLREQDTQYF
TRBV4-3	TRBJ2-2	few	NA	TGCGCCAGCAGCGTAGGGATGAACACCGGGGAGCTGTTTTTT	CASSVGMNTGELFF
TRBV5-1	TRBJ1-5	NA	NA	TGCGCCAGCAGGGTAACAGACAATCAGCCCCAGCATTTT	CASRVTDNQPQHF
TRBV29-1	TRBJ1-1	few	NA	TGCAGCGTTGGACAGGCGAACACTGAAGCTTTCTTT	CSVGQANTEAFF
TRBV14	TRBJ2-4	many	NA	TGTGCCAGCAGCCAAGATCCCCCCTGGGCTCAGTACTTC	CASSQDPPWAQYF
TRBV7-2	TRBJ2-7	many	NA	TGTGCCAGCAGCTTAGGCGTATCCGAGCAGTACTTC	CASSLGVSEQYF
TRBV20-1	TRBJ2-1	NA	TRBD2	TGCAGTGCTAGAGAATGGGGCAGGAGCGGGAGATCCAATGAGCAGTTCTTC	CSAREWGRSGRSNEQFF
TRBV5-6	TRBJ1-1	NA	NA	TGTGCCAGCAGCTTGGATGCCCGGGTCTCCGACACTGAAGCTTTCTTT	CASSLDARVSDTEAFF
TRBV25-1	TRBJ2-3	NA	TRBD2	TGTGCCAGCAGTTCGGGGGGGGGGCGCCCAGATACGCAGTATTTT	CASSSGGGRPDTQYF
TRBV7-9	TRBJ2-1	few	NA	TGTGCCAGCAGCGCCGGGACTGAGGGTGAGCAGTTCTTC	CASSAGTEGEQFF
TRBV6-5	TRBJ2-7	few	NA	TGTGCCAGCAGTTTAGAACCGGGACACTCAATCTACGAGCAGTACTTC	CASSLEPGHSIYEQYF
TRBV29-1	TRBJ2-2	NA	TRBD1	TGCAGCGTTTCTGGACAGGGGGTGACCGGGGAGCTGTTTTTT	CSVSGQGVTGELFF